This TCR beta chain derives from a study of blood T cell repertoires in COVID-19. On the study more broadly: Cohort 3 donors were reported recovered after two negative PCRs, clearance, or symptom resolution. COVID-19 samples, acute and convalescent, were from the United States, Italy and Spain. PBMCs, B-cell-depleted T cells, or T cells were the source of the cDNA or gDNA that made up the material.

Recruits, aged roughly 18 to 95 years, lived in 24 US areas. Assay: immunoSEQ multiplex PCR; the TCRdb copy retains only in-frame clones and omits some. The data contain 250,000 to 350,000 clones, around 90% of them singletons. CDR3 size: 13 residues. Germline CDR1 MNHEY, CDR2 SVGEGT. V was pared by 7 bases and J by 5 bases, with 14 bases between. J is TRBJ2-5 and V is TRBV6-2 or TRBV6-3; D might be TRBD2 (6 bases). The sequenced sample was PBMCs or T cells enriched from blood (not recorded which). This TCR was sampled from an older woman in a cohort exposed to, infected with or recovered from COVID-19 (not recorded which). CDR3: CASTPVGRETQYF. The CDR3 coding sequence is TGTGCCAGCACCCCAGTGGGGAGGGAGACCCAGTACTTC.